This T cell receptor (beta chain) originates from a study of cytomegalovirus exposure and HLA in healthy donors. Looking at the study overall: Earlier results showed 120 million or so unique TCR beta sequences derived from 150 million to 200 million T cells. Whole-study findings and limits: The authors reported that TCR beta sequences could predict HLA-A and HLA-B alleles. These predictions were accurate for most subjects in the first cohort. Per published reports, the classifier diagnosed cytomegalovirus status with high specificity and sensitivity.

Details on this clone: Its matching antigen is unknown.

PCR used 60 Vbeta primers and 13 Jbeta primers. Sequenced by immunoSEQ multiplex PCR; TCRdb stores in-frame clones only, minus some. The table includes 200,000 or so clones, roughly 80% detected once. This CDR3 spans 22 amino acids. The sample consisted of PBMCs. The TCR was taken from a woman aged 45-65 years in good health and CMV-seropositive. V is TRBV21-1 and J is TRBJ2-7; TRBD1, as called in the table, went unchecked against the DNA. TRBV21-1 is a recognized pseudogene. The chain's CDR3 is CASSLDRARGQSVRQGSYEQYF. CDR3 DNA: TGTGCCAGCAGCCTAGACCGGGCCCGCGGACAATCGGTGAGACAGGGCTCCTACGAGCAGTACTTC.